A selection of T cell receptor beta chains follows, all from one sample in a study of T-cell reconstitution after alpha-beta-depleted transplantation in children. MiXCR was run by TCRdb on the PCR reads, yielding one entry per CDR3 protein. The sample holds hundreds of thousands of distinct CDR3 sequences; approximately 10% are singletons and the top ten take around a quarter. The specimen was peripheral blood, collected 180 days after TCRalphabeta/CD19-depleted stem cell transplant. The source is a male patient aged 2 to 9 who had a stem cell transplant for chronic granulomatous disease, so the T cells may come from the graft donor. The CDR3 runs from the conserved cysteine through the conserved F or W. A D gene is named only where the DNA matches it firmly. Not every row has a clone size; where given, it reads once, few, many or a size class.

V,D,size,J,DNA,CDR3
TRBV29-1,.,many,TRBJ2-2,TGCAGCGCCGACATCGGCCAGAACACCGGGGAGCTGTTTTTT,CSADIGQNTGELFF
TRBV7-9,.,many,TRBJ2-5,TGTGCCAGCAGCCCGGGGGGCGGTGAGACCCAGTACTTC,CASSPGGGETQYF
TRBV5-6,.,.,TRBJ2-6,TGTGCCAGCAGCCCCCTCCGGGACACCTTCTCTGGGGCCAACGTCCTGACTTTC,CASSPLRDTFSGANVLTF
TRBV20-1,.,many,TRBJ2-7,TGCAGTGCTAGAGGATTAGCGGAGCACTACGAGCAGTACTTC,CSARGLAEHYEQYF
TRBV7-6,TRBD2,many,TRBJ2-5,TGTGCCAGCAGCTTAGAACCCACTAGCGGGCAAGGGACCCAGTACTTC,CASSLEPTSGQGTQYF
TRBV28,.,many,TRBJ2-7,TGTGCCAGCAGTCCCGGACACGGCAGCTCCTACGAGCAGTACTTC,CASSPGHGSSYEQYF
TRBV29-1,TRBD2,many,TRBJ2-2,TGCAGCGTTCAGCGGGGGCCACAGGGCACCGGGGAGCTGTTTTTT,CSVQRGPQGTGELFF
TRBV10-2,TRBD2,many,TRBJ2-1,TGCGCCAGCACCAATAAAGTGCTAGCGGGGGGCCGCGCCTACAATGAGCAGTTCTTC,CASTNKVLAGGRAYNEQFF
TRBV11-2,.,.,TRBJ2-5,TGTGCCAGCAGCCCAGGCGCGGTGGGCCAAGAGACCCAGTACTTC,CASSPGAVGQETQYF
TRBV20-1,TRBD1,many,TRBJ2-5,TGCAGTGCTTCCGGGACAGATCAAGAGACCCAGTACTTC,CSASGTDQETQYF
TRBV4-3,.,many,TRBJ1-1,TGCGCCAGCAGCCCCGACTTCGGTGGACTGGCGGTGAACACTGAAGCTTTCTTT,CASSPDFGGLAVNTEAFF
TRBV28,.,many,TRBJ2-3,TGTGCCAGCAGTTTAGAGATTTTGGATACGCAGTATTTT,CASSLEILDTQYF
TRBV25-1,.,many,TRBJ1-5,TGTGCCAGCAGTGAATTTCAGGAGATCCAGCCCCAGCATTTT,CASSEFQEIQPQHF
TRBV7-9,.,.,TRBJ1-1,TGTGCCAGCAGCTTACCTAGTCCTAGCACTGAAGCTTTCTTT,CASSLPSPSTEAFF
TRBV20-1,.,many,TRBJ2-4,TGCAGTGCCAAGTCTCCGGGACGGAAAAACATTCAGTACTTC,CSAKSPGRKNIQYF
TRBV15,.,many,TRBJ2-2,TGTGCCACCAGCAGAGTCCTTGGACAGCAGACCGGGGAGCTGTTTTTT,CATSRVLGQQTGELFF
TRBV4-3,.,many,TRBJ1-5,TGCGCCAGCAGCCAAGTATTCGACAGCAGCAATCAGCCCCAGCATTTT,CASSQVFDSSNQPQHF
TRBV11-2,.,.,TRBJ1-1,TGTGCCAGCAGCTCACTACGGTACACTGAAGCTTTCTTT,CASSSLRYTEAFF
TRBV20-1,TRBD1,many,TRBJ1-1,TGCAGTGCTATTATGCTAAGGACAGGGGAGCCTGAAGCTTTCTTT,CSAIMLRTGEPEAFF
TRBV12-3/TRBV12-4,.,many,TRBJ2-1,TGTGCCAGCAGCGACGGACTGAGCTCCTACAATGAGCAGTTCTTC,CASSDGLSSYNEQFF
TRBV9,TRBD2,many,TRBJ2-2,TGTGCCAGCAGCGTAGTAGCGGGAGGGCCGAGCACCGGGGAGCTGTTTTTT,CASSVVAGGPSTGELFF
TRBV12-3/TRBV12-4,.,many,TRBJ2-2,TGTGCCAGCAGTCGCTCCCCCGGGGAGCTGTTTTTT,CASSRSPGELFF
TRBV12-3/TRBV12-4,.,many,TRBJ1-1,TGTGCCAGCAGTCCAACAGGGAACACTGAAGCTTTCTTT,CASSPTGNTEAFF
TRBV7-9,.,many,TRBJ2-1,TGTGCCAGCAGCTTAGGAGGGTGGAATGAGCAGTTCTTC,CASSLGGWNEQFF
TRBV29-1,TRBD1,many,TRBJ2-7,TGCAGCGTTGAAGGACAGGGTGCAGTCGGTGAGCAGTACTTC,CSVEGQGAVGEQYF
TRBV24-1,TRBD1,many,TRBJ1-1,TGTGCCACCAGTGATCCAAGGGGGCGGGACAGGGAGTTTGCCGAAGCTTTCTTT,CATSDPRGRDREFAEAFF
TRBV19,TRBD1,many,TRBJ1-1,TGTGCCAGTTGGGACAGGGGAGGTCGGAACACTGAAGCTTTCTTT,CASWDRGGRNTEAFF
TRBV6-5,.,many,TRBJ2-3,TGTGCCAGCAGTTCAGGCCCTAGAGGGCAGTATTTT,CASSSGPRGQYF
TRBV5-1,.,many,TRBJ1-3,TGCGCCAGCAGCTCCAACGAGAGAAACACCATATATTTT,CASSSNERNTIYF
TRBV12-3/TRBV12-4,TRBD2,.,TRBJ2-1,TGTGCCAGCAGTTTTGGTAGCGGGAGCCCCTACAATGAGCAGTTCTTC,CASSFGSGSPYNEQFF
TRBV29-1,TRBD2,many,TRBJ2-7,TGCAGCGTGGGGAGCGGGGGGAGCTCCTACGAGCAGTACTTC,CSVGSGGSSYEQYF
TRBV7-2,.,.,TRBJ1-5,TGTGCCAGCAGCTTAGTTGAGGGGGTGGGGCAGCCCCAGCATTTT,CASSLVEGVGQPQHF
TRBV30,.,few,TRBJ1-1,TGTGCCTGGAGAAGCGAACACCGAGCTTTCTTT,CAWRSEHRAFF
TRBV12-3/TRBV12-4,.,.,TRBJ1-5,TGTGCCAGCATCTCTCGGCCAAATCAGCCCCAGCATTTT,CASISRPNQPQHF
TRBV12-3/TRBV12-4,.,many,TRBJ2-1,TGTGCCAGCAGTGTCGGGAATGAGCAGTTCTTC,CASSVGNEQFF
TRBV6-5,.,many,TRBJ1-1,TGTGCCAGCAGTTACTCGAGGGAGAACACTGAAGCTTTCTTT,CASSYSRENTEAFF
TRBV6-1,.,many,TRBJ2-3,TGTGCCAGCAGCACGCGCGTAGGGCAGCTAGATACGCAGTATTTT,CASSTRVGQLDTQYF
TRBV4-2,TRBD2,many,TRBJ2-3,TGTGCCAGCAGCCCTCTTACGTCCCCGGGGGGGTGGAGTACAGATACGCAGTATTTT,CASSPLTSPGGWSTDTQYF
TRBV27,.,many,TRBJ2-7,TGTGCCAGCAGTTGGGGGGGGCCTCAGTACTTC,CASSWGGPQYF
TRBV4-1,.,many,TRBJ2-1,TGCGCCAGCAGCCAAGTTCCCGCCTTCTCCTACAATGAGCAGTTCTTC,CASSQVPAFSYNEQFF
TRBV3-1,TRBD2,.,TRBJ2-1,TGTGCCAGCAGGCGAGCCGGGACTAGCGCCTCCTACAATGAGCAGTTCTTC,CASRRAGTSASYNEQFF